The clone carrying this T cell receptor beta chain was seen only once. Original data processing: Amplified reference gene primers provided the basis for estimating nucleated cell counts. The method was immunoSEQ multiplex PCR; TCRdb's version includes in-frame clones alone and lacks a portion of them. That table supplies the V and J calls and clone size; D and trimming were determined from the DNA. Among around 200,000 clones, around 85% were seen once, and the ten largest hold 9.8%. These data originate in a study of blood T cell repertoires in COVID-19. Whole-study context: Specimens from acute and convalescent COVID-19 originated in the United States, Italy and Spain. In each case, the material was cDNA or gDNA derived from T cells, B-cell-depleted T cells, or PBMCs.

CDR3 length equals 15 residues. CDR1 and CDR2 from the germline V gene are SGHNT and YYREEE (reference sequence). The V end lost 0 bases, the J end lost 4 bases, and 13 bases lay between the germline ends. The sequenced sample was peripheral blood. The clonotype was recovered from a woman at least 80 years old with acute or convalescent COVID-19. The chain uses TRBV5-4 and TRBJ1-2; TRBD1 might be the D (5 bases). In nucleotides, the CDR3 is TGTGCCAGCAGCTTGGGGGGGGGTAGTAGCTATGGCTACACCTTC. Residues: CASSLGGGSSYGYTF.